This T cell receptor beta chain was captured in a study of blood T cell repertoires in COVID-19. About the study: The United States, Italy and Spain were the sources of the acute and convalescent COVID-19 samples. PBMCs, B-cell-depleted T cells, or T cells provided the cDNA or gDNA that made up the material.

Original data processing: How many nucleated cells were present was estimated from reference gene primer amplification. Measured with immunoSEQ multiplex PCR; TCRdb has only the in-frame clones, and not every one. V and J calls and clone size are as listed in that table; D and trimming were resolved from the DNA. This table has just over 200,000 clones, about nine tenths appearing once. Germline V gene data show CDR1 as GTSNPN and CDR2 as SVGIG (reference sequence). The CDR3 runs to 16 residues. V gave up 5 bases and J gave up 0 bases; unmatched junction bases: 12. The clonotype was recovered from a man at least 80 years old with acute or convalescent COVID-19. The rearrangement joins TRBV30 to TRBJ1-1; 7 nucleotides align to TRBD1. Sequenced sample: peripheral blood. The CDR3 reads CAWVPLRGPVNTEAFF. In DNA, the CDR3 is TGTGCCTGGGTCCCCCTAAGGGGGCCGGTGAACACTGAAGCTTTCTTT.